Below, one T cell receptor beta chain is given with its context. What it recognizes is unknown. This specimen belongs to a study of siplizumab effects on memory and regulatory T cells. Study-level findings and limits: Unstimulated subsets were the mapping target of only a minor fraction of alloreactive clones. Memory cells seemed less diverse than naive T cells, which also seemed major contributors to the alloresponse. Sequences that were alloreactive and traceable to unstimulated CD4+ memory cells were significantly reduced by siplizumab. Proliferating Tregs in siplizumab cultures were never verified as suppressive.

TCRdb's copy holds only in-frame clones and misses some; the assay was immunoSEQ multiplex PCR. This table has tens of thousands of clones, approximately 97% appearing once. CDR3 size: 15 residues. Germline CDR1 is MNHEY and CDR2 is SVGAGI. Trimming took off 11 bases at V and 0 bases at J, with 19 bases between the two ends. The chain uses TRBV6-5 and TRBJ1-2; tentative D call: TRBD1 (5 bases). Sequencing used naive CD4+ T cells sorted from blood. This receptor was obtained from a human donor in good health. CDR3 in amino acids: CALEGRDNSNYGYTF. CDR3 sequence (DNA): TGTGCCTTAGAAGGCAGGGATAACTCTAACTATGGCTACACCTTC.